A single sample gave rise to the 27 T cell receptor beta chains below, sequenced in a study of blood T cell repertoires in COVID-19. Some clones are missing from TCRdb's copy, which holds only in-frame ones; the method was immunoSEQ multiplex PCR. This sample has 220,000 or so clones, with about four fifths found just once. The sequencing sample was made of peripheral blood. The receptor set was obtained from a woman in her twenties or thirties who had recovered from COVID-19.

The chain employs TRBV3-1 (or the pseudogene TRBV3-2) and TRBJ2-1; 9 positions agree with TRBD2. Germline CDR1 LGHDT, CDR2 YNNKEL (reference sequence). The CDR3 totals 15 residues. With V trimmed by 7 bases and J by 4 bases, 8 bases remained unmatched. Here the CDR3 reads CASTETSGIYNEQFF. CDR3 nucleotide sequence: TGTGCCAGCACCGAGACTAGCGGCATTTACAATGAGCAGTTCTTC.

This clone was seen at least ten times. V gene TRBV6-1 combines with J gene TRBJ2-1, with 8 positions matching TRBD1. The CDR3 is 16 amino acids. Germline V lookup: CDR1 MNHNS, CDR2 SASEGT. The ends lost 4 bases at V and 5 bases at J; junction bases unmatched: 10. CDR3 in DNA: TGTGCCAGCAGTGCCGGGACAGGAGCCCGGGACAATGAGCAGTTCTTC. Translation gives CASSAGTGARDNEQFF.

This chain joins TRBV9 and TRBJ1-1; tentatively, D is TRBD1 (5 bases). CDR1 and CDR2 from the germline V gene are SGDLS and YYNGEE. Trimming removed 0 bases at V and 0 bases at J, with 12 bases between. This CDR3 contains 16 residues. The CDR3 sequence is CASSVGRADMNTEAFF. The CDR3 nucleotides read TGTGCCAGCAGCGTAGGCAGGGCCGATATGAACACTGAAGCTTTCTTT.

With regard to this clone: Different DNA sequences within this sample yield the same CDR3. The chain uses TRBV14 and TRBJ2-3; the D is unclear. Per the germline V gene, CDR1 is SGHDN and CDR2 is FVKESK. This CDR3 has 13 residues. V lost 1 base to trimming and J lost 4 bases, with 6 bases between them. The CDR3 spells CASSQGQADTQYF. The DNA for the CDR3 is TGTGCCAGCAGCCAAGGACAAGCAGATACGCAGTATTTT.

The rearrangement joins TRBV20-1 to TRBJ2-7; no definite D call. The CDR3 length is 11 residues. Germline CDR1 reads DFQATT; CDR2 reads SNEGSKA (reference sequence). V was trimmed by 4 bases and J by 0 bases, leaving 4 bases between them. CDR3 in amino acids: CSAISSYEQYF. The DNA for the CDR3 is TGCAGTGCTATCAGCTCCTACGAGCAGTACTTC.

V is TRBV30 and J is TRBJ2-7, with 9 bases fitting TRBD1. Trimming at V came to 3 bases and at J to 6 bases, leaving 6 bases not matched to a gene. This CDR3 is built from 13 residues. CDR1 and CDR2 from the germline V gene are GTSNPN and SVGIG (reference sequence). In DNA form, the CDR3 reads TGTGCCTGGAGGGGGACAGGGAGAGGCGAGCAGTACTTC. This gives the protein CAWRGTGRGEQYF. Complete variable domain (other parts from reference TRBV30 and TRBJ2-7): SQTIHQWPATLVQPVGSPLSLECTVEGTSNPNLYWYRQAAGRGLQLLFYSVGIGQISSEVPQNLSASRPQDRQFILSSKKLLLSDSGFYLCAWRGTGRGEQYFGPGTRLTVT.

This sequence joins TRBV30 and TRBJ2-1, with TRBD2 identical over 12 bases. Germline CDR1 reads GTSNPN; CDR2 reads SVGIG (reference sequence). V lost 4 bases to trimming and J lost 2 bases; unmatched junction nucleotides: 9. This CDR3 region has 17 residues. CDR3 loop: CAWKDPLAGGTYNEQFF. The CDR3 nucleotides are TGTGCCTGGAAAGACCCTCTAGCGGGGGGGACCTACAATGAGCAGTTCTTC.

The chain is built from TRBV18 and TRBJ1-6, with 8 bases aligning to TRBD1. Per the germline V gene, CDR1 is KGHSH and CDR2 is LQKENI. CDR3 size: 14 residues. With V trimmed by 5 bases and J by 7 bases, 4 bases remained unmatched. CDR3 sequence reads: CASSMYRGNSPLHF. The CDR3 DNA reads TGTGCCAGCTCAATGTACAGGGGGAATTCACCCCTCCACTTT.

This chain joins TRBV6-5 and TRBJ1-1, with D hard to call. Per germline, CDR1 MNHEY and CDR2 SVGAGI. The CDR3 has 16 amino acids. V lost 0 bases to trimming and J lost 3 bases, with 14 bases between them. The CDR3 bases are TGTGCCAGCAGTTACTCCCAGGTAACTTTCCACACTGAAGCTTTCTTT. Residues: CASSYSQVTFHTEAFF.

The V gene is TRBV19, the J gene TRBJ1-2, with TRBD1 identical over 11 bases. J gave up 4 bases and V 5 bases, and 6 bases lay outside the gene matches. CDR1 is LNHDA, CDR2 SQIVND, per germline (reference sequence). This CDR3 is 15 amino acids long. CDR3 protein: CASSSDRGRLYGYTF. For the CDR3, the DNA is TGTGCCAGTAGTTCGGACAGGGGGCGTCTCTATGGCTACACCTTC.

The chain recombines TRBV7-9 with TRBJ2-5, with D perhaps matching TRBD2 (6 bases). There are 13 residues in the CDR3. Germline values: CDR1 SEHNR, CDR2 FQNEAQ (reference sequence). Trimming shortened V by 2 bases and J by 4 bases, and 8 bases separated the two germline ends. The CDR3 is CASSLPGVETQYF. The CDR3 DNA sequence: TGTGCCAGCAGCTTACCGGGAGTAGAGACCCAGTACTTC.

The chain combines TRBV28 with TRBJ2-7; perhaps TRBD1 as D (5 bases). V was trimmed by 1 base and J by 2 bases, leaving 9 bases between them. CDR1 is MDHEN and CDR2 is SYDVKM in the germline V gene. This CDR3 has 14 residues. The CDR3 DNA sequence: TGTGCCAGCAGTTTATTTGGGGCCACCTACGAGCAGTACTTC. Amino acid sequence: CASSLFGATYEQYF.

The chain has TRBV11-2 and TRBJ1-2; 8 positions agree with TRBD1. Germline V lookup: CDR1 SGHAT, CDR2 FQNNGV. The V and J ends lost 5 bases and 3 bases, in that order; junction bases with no gene match: 8. The CDR3 is made up of 15 amino acids. CDR3 sequence: CASSLRDRRDYGYTF. Here the CDR3 DNA reads TGTGCCAGCAGCCTGCGGGACAGGAGAGACTATGGCTACACCTTC. Drawing the rest from reference TRBV11-2 and TRBJ1-2, the complete variable domain is EAGVAQSPRYKIIEKRQSVAFWCNPISGHATLYWYQQILGQGPKLLIQFQNNGVVDDSQLPKDRFSAERLKGVDSTLKIQPAKLEDSAVYLCASSLRDRRDYGYTFGSGTRLTVV.

The chain carries TRBV4-1 and TRBJ2-1; tentatively, D is TRBD2 (5 bases). The V end was cut by 6 bases, the J end by 1 base, with 16 bases between. Per the germline V gene, CDR1 is MGHRA and CDR2 is YSYEKL. This CDR3 is built from 16 residues. This CDR3 is CASSRGSALSYNEQFF. CDR3 nucleotide sequence: TGCGCCAGCAGTCGAGGGAGCGCACTTTCCTACAATGAGCAGTTCTTC.

This chain connects TRBV5-6 to TRBJ2-7; possible D gene TRBD2, 6 bases. This CDR3 contains 13 residues. The V gene's germline CDR1 is SGHDT and CDR2 YYEEEE. Trimming took off 6 bases at V and 3 bases at J, with 13 bases between the two ends. The CDR3 here is CASTSRDFYEQYF. CDR3 in DNA: TGTGCCAGCACCTCCCGGGACTTCTACGAGCAGTACTTC.

The V and J genes are TRBV6-5 and TRBJ1-2; the match to TRBD1 covers 7 bases. Germline V gene sequence: CDR1 MNHEY, CDR2 SVGAGI. J gave up 7 bases and V 0 bases, and 8 bases lay outside the gene matches. CDR3 length: 15 amino acids. CDR3 sequence reads: CASSYSLTGSGGYTF. The CDR3 DNA follows: TGTGCCAGCAGTTACTCGTTGACAGGGAGCGGTGGCTACACCTTC.

V gene TRBV28 combines with J gene TRBJ1-6, with TRBD1 as a possible D gene (5 bases). The CDR3 has 14 residues. CDR1 and CDR2 from the germline V gene are MDHEN and SYDVKM. The V gene lost 3 bases and the J gene lost 7 bases, with 10 bases spanning the gap. CDR3 sequence reads: CASSFGGRNSPLHF. In nucleotides, the CDR3 is TGTGCCAGCAGTTTTGGGGGGAGGAATTCACCCCTCCACTTT.

This chain connects TRBV10-3 to TRBJ2-3; D may be TRBD1 (6 bases). Germline V gene data show CDR1 as ENHRY and CDR2 as SYGVKD. Trimming took off 3 bases at V and 3 bases at J, with 7 bases between the two ends. The CDR3 covers 13 residues. This CDR3 reads CAISEQGTDTQYF. The CDR3 DNA follows: TGTGCCATCAGTGAACAGGGAACAGATACGCAGTATTTT.

The chain has TRBV5-4 and TRBJ2-7; 13 positions match TRBD2. The CDR3 is made up of 17 amino acids. The V and J ends lost 3 bases and 1 base, in that order; junction bases with no gene match: 7. In germline, CDR1 is SGHNT, CDR2 YYREEE (reference sequence). The CDR3 DNA follows: TGTGCCAGCAGCTCCCCGGGACTAGCGGGAAGTTCCTACGAGCAGTACTTC. Amino acids: CASSSPGLAGSSYEQYF.

Concerning this clone: The sample contains more than one DNA sequence encoding this CDR3. The gene calls are TRBV28 and TRBJ1-2; no definite D call. CDR3 length: 11 amino acids. V lost 7 bases to trimming and J lost 2 bases, with 5 bases between them. Germline CDR1 and CDR2: MDHEN and SYDVKM. The CDR3 spells CASTANYGYTF. In DNA form, the CDR3 reads TGTGCCAGCACAGCGAACTATGGCTACACCTTC.

The rearrangement joins TRBV7-9 to TRBJ2-3, with 8 bases aligning to TRBD1. With 1 base clipped from V and 4 bases from J, the junction kept 10 bases outside the gene matches. Germline assignment: CDR1 SEHNR and CDR2 FQNEAQ (reference sequence). The CDR3 is made up of 17 amino acids. The CDR3, as DNA: TGTGCCAGCAGCTTAGGTCTCGGACAGGGAGTTCCAGATACGCAGTATTTT. This codes for CASSLGLGQGVPDTQYF. The variable domain in full, completed from reference TRBV7-9 and TRBJ2-3, reads DTGVSQNPRHKITKRGQNVTFRCDPISEHNRLYWYRQTLGQGPEFLTYFQNEAQLEKSRLLSDRFSAERPKGSFSTLEIQRTEQGDSAMYLCASSLGLGQGVPDTQYFGPGTRLTVL.

The CDR3 DNA reads TGCGCCAGCAGCCCCTCGGTCTCTGGGGCCAACGTCCTGACTTTC. Amino acid sequence: CASSPSVSGANVLTF. This sequence joins TRBV5-1 and TRBJ2-6; D is uncertain. The CDR3 extends over 15 amino acids. Trimming stripped 4 bases from V and 0 bases from J, with 8 bases between. Germline V gene data show CDR1 as SGHRS and CDR2 as YFSETQ.

This clone was observed at least ten times. The chain carries TRBV15 and TRBJ2-5, with a tentative D call TRBD1 (5 bases). Germline CDR1 LNHNV, CDR2 YYDKDF (reference sequence). The CDR3 spans 22 residues. V shed 1 base and J shed 5 bases, with 35 bases lying between them. The CDR3 DNA reads TGTGCCACCAGCAGAGTTATTCCCGAATTGGGGCCGTGGATCCCTAACTGGGAGACCCAGTACTTC. It translates to CATSRVIPELGPWIPNWETQYF.

V gene TRBV6-5 combines with J gene TRBJ1-1, with TRBD1 matching 7 bases. Trimming cost V 8 bases and J 8 bases; bases outside gene matches: 8. There are 12 residues in the CDR3. Germline values: CDR1 MNHEY, CDR2 SVGAGI. DNA of the CDR3: TGTGCCAGCGCTACCCGGGACAGAGAAGCTTTCTTT. Its translation: CASATRDREAFF.

This chain connects TRBV19 to TRBJ2-7; 7 bases match TRBD1. Per the germline V gene, CDR1 is LNHDA and CDR2 is SQIVND (reference sequence). The CDR3 runs to 14 residues. Trimming at V came to 5 bases and at J to 3 bases, leaving 7 bases not matched to a gene. DNA for the CDR3: TGTGCCAGTAGTGACCGGGACAGATTCTACGAGCAGTACTTC. It codes for CASSDRDRFYEQYF.

CDR3 coding DNA: TGTGCCAGCAGCGTAGAGACGGGAGGGTACCAAGAGACCCAGTACTTC. Its translation: CASSVETGGYQETQYF. This chain connects TRBV9 to TRBJ2-5, with 8 bases matching TRBD2. This CDR3 contains 16 residues. V trimming: 0 bases; J trimming: 0 bases; junction bases outside the gene matches: 4. CDR1 is SGDLS and CDR2 is YYNGEE in the germline V gene.

CDR3 bases: TGTGCCAGCAGCCAGGGATCCAGCGGGAGGGGAAATACGCAGTATTTT. It translates to CASSQGSSGRGNTQYF. The chain uses TRBV14 and TRBJ2-3; 10 bases map to TRBD2. The V gene end was trimmed by 3 bases and the J gene end by 7 bases; junction bases not matched to a gene: 10. Germline CDR1 SGHDN, CDR2 FVKESK. The length of the CDR3 is 16 residues.